This T cell receptor (beta chain) is from a study of blood T cells in healthy people across ages. Combining a sample-barcoded 5' primer with a J-beta primer mix, a second PCR ran for roughly 6 to 11 cycles. In TCRdb, the 5' RACE reads were re-called with MiXCR into one record per CDR3 protein. The table lists around 690,000 distinct CDR3 sequences, about 53% of them singletons. This CDR3 is built from 16 residues. The trim removed 0 bases at V and 4 bases at J, leaving 9 bases unmatched. Germline CDR1 reads SGHRS; CDR2 reads YFSETQ. This clonotype was observed a few times. Specimen: blood. The chain combines TRBV5-1 with TRBJ2-7; 8 bases are a match to TRBD1. The clonotype comes from a man in his 60s in good health. The CDR3 sequence is CASSLEGARGLYEQYF. CDR3 DNA: TGCGCCAGCAGCTTGGAGGGCGCCAGGGGGCTGTACGAGCAGTACTTC. Looking up the rest from reference TRBV5-1 and TRBJ2-7 gives the full variable domain: KAGVTQTPRYLIKTRGQQVTLSCSPISGHRSVSWYQQTPGQGLQFLFEYFSETQRNKGNFPGRFSGRQFSNSRSEMNVSTLELGDSALYLCASSLEGARGLYEQYFGPGTRLTVT.